This T cell receptor (beta chain) was sequenced in a study of blood T cell repertoires in COVID-19. As for the study in general: From T cells, B-cell-depleted T cells, or PBMCs came the material, which was cDNA or gDNA.

Seattle's cohort entered during active infection and was followed longitudinally. Trimming shortened V by 7 bases and J by 6 bases, and 18 bases separated the two germline ends. This CDR3 has 14 amino acids. Per the germline V gene, CDR1 is MNHNY and CDR2 is SVGAGI (reference sequence). Original analysis: Using reference gene primer amplification, nucleated cell counts were estimated. TCRdb keeps only in-frame clones here, not all; method: immunoSEQ multiplex PCR. V, J and clone size reflect that table, while D and trimming were determined from the DNA. The data show some 150,000 clones, about 83% seen once.

This clonotype was obtained from a woman aged 55 to 70 with COVID-19, enrolled during active disease. V usage is TRBV6-6 and J usage is TRBJ1-2; tentatively, D is TRBD1 (6 bases). The material sequenced was peripheral blood. This CDR3 is CASNRDRGANGYTF. CDR3 in DNA: TGTGCCAGCAATAGAGATCGGGGGGCGAATGGCTACACCTTC.